Listed here are 30 T cell receptor beta chains from one sample, sequenced in a study of blood T cell repertoires in COVID-19. Method: immunoSEQ multiplex PCR; TCRdb's copy keeps in-frame clones and lacks some. The repertoire has roughly 260,000 clones, approximately 89% of them found once; the top ten carry under 2.5%. The specimen was peripheral blood. The receptors here all came from a woman aged 50 to 60 with acute or convalescent COVID-19.

V is TRBV7-9 and J is TRBJ1-1; 7 nucleotides agree with TRBD1. The junction had 5 bases not matched to a gene; V was cut back by 3 bases and J by 10 bases. The CDR3 has 12 amino acids. Per the germline V gene, CDR1 is SEHNR and CDR2 is FQNEAQ (reference sequence). CDR3 nucleotide sequence: TGTGCCAGCAGCTTTAGGGGGCAGGGAGCTTTCTTT. It is translated as CASSFRGQGAFF.

This clone was seen only once. The chain links TRBV30 to TRBJ1-3, with 9 nucleotides matching TRBD1. Germline trimming cut 2 bases from V and 7 bases from J; bases unmatched to any gene: 9. CDR1 is GTSNPN, CDR2 SVGIG, per germline (reference sequence). The CDR3 runs 15 residues. Written as DNA, the CDR3 is TGTGCCTGGAGTTGGTGGGACAGGGACTCGAACACCATATATTTT. Its protein product is CAWSWWDRDSNTIYF.

J is TRBJ2-7 and V is TRBV19; 8 nucleotides agree with TRBD1. CDR3 length: 15 amino acids. CDR1 is LNHDA, CDR2 SQIVND, per germline (reference sequence). V lost 5 bases to trimming and J lost 0 bases; unmatched junction nucleotides: 6. DNA of the CDR3: TGTGCCAGTAGTCTGCGGACAGGGAGCTCCTACGAGCAGTACTTC. It encodes CASSLRTGSSYEQYF.

The rearrangement links TRBV7-3 to TRBJ2-1; D unclear. CDR1 and CDR2 (germline): SGHTA, FQGTGA. V lost 3 bases and J lost 6, with 3 bases in between. This CDR3 has 11 residues. The CDR3 reads CASSFLNEQFF. Here the CDR3 DNA reads TGTGCCAGCAGCTTTCTCAATGAGCAGTTCTTC.

This chain joins TRBV5-8 and TRBJ1-1; D may be TRBD1 (5 bases). The V and J ends lost 4 bases and 4 bases respectively, with 23 bases between them. CDR1 SGHTS and CDR2 YDEGEE come from the germline V gene. The CDR3 sequence is 17 residues long. The CDR3 reads CASSMGAVAQGGTEAFF. The CDR3 DNA reads TGTGCCAGCAGCATGGGAGCGGTGGCCCAGGGAGGCACTGAAGCTTTCTTT.

As regards this clone: The CDR3 end shows no conserved phenylalanine or tryptophan, and so a read error is likely. It is unclear where the CDR3 begins or ends on the DNA, so no DNA is shown, and the CDR3 is as TCRdb lists it. This chain uses TRBV4-1 with TRBJ1-2. Including both end residues, the CDR3 is 13 amino acids long. The germline V gene encodes CDR1 MGHRA and CDR2 YSYEKL. The CDR3 loop is CASSRWRGQERLL.

The CDR3: CASSQYDRGSRAFF. CDR3 DNA sequence: TGTGCCAGCTCACAGTACGACAGGGGGAGTAGAGCTTTCTTT. The rearrangement links TRBV18 to TRBJ1-1; 9 nucleotides align to TRBD1. The germline gives CDR1 KGHSH, CDR2 LQKENI. J was trimmed by 10 bases and V by 4 bases; bases with no gene match: 10. The CDR3 is 14 residues long.

This chain uses TRBV6-5 with TRBJ1-2, with a possible D match to TRBD1 (6 bases). V shed 8 bases and J shed 10 bases, with 20 bases lying between them. Germline CDR1 MNHEY, CDR2 SVGAGI. This CDR3 has 13 amino acids. The CDR3 DNA reads as TGTGCCAGCTGGGAGACCAGGGGAACTGTCTACACCTTC. It yields the protein CASWETRGTVYTF.

The chain employs TRBV4-3 and TRBJ2-5, with TRBD2 as a possible D gene (7 bases). Trimming shortened V by 0 bases and J by 2 bases, and 25 bases separated the two germline ends. CDR3 length equals 20 residues. The germline V gene has CDR1 LGHNA and CDR2 YSLEER. CDR3 nucleotide sequence: TGCGCCAGCAGCCAAGACGGGCCCGTGGGGGGGCAGCTTATTCAAGAGACCCAGTACTTC. It codes for CASSQDGPVGGQLIQETQYF.

The chain joins TRBV27 to TRBJ2-3; D gene uncertain. The CDR3 covers 15 residues. Between the trimmed V and J ends, which lost 0 bases and 4 bases, there was a span of 11 bases. Germline-derived CDR1 and CDR2 are MNHEY and SMNVEV (reference sequence). The CDR3 DNA is TGTGCCAGCAGTTTATCGAGAGGTTTCCCAGATACGCAGTATTTT. Its translation: CASSLSRGFPDTQYF.

V and J are TRBV3-1 (or the pseudogene TRBV3-2) and TRBJ1-2; 7 bases agree with TRBD1. This CDR3 is built from 15 residues. V shed 1 base and J 4 bases; nucleotides not matched to a gene: 6. Germline-derived CDR1 and CDR2 are LGHDT and YNNKEL (reference sequence). Written as DNA, the CDR3 is TGTGCCAGCAGCCAAGTGGGCGCAGGGGGCTATGGCTACACCTTC. This encodes CASSQVGAGGYGYTF.

This chain joins TRBV11-3 and TRBJ2-5; D is possibly TRBD1 (6 bases). V was trimmed by 6 bases and J by 0 bases, leaving 11 bases between them. Germline V gives CDR1 SGHNT, CDR2 YENEEA. The CDR3 is made up of 14 amino acids. CDR3 protein: CASSSWTDQETQYF. The CDR3 coding sequence is TGTGCCAGCAGTTCTTGGACAGACCAAGAGACCCAGTACTTC.

CDR3 sequence: CASTPQGNDSPLHF. The CDR3 nucleotides are TGTGCCAGCACCCCTCAGGGTAATGATTCACCCCTCCACTTT. The chain uses TRBV5-4 and TRBJ1-6, with TRBD1 as a possible D gene (5 bases). The CDR3 is 14 residues long. V gave up 6 bases and J gave up 8 bases, with 15 bases separating them. Germline assignment: CDR1 SGHNT and CDR2 YYREEE (reference sequence).

This clone was detected many times. Other DNA sequences in this specimen translate into the identical CDR3. The chain uses TRBV6-5 and TRBJ1-1, with D possibly TRBD1 on 5 matching bases. The ends were cut back, 3 bases at V and 5 bases at J, with 10 bases in the middle. The CDR3 is 13 residues long. CDR1 and CDR2 from the germline V gene are MNHEY and SVGAGI. DNA of the CDR3: TGTGCCAGCAGTTATGGGGAGGGGACTGAAGCTTTCTTT. Translation gives CASSYGEGTEAFF.

J is TRBJ1-2 and V is TRBV5-1; 7 bases align to TRBD1. Unmatched junction bases numbered 8, after V lost 5 bases and J lost 4 bases. Germline V lookup: CDR1 SGHRS, CDR2 YFSETQ. The CDR3 extends over 14 amino acids. CDR3 in DNA: TGCGCCAGCAGGCCCGGGACAGACGTCTATGGCTACACCTTC. Protein sequence: CASRPGTDVYGYTF.

The V and J genes are TRBV28 and TRBJ2-3, with 13 nucleotides matching TRBD2. Germline V gene data show CDR1 as MDHEN and CDR2 as SYDVKM. J was trimmed by 4 bases and V by 6 bases; bases with no gene match: 16. CDR3 length equals 19 residues. CDR3: CASRRQSWTSGSSPDTQYF. CDR3 bases: TGTGCCAGCAGACGTCAGTCATGGACTAGCGGGAGCTCCCCAGATACGCAGTATTTT. The full variable domain, with the rest looked up from reference TRBV28 and TRBJ2-3, is DVKVTQSSRYLVKRTGEKVFLECVQDMDHENMFWYRQDPGLGLRLIYFSYDVKMKEKGDIPEGYSVSREKKERFSLILESASTNQTSMYLCASRRQSWTSGSSPDTQYFGPGTRLTVL.

This chain joins TRBV2 and TRBJ1-1; D not certain. CDR1 is SNHLY, CDR2 FYNNEI, per germline. The CDR3 totals 14 residues. The V gene lost 2 bases and the J gene lost 4 bases, with 11 bases spanning the gap. In nucleotides, the CDR3 is TGTGCCAGCAGTGAATGGTTACGGGTCACTGAAGCTTTCTTT. It encodes CASSEWLRVTEAFF.

This sequence joins TRBV30 and TRBJ1-2, with D maybe TRBD1 (5 bases). Trimming stripped 5 bases from V and 7 bases from J, with 11 bases between. The CDR3 contains 11 residues. Looked up from germline, CDR1 is GTSNPN and CDR2 is SVGIG (reference sequence). The CDR3 DNA follows: TGTGCCTGGGGAGATAGGGGTGGCTACACCTTC. This codes for CAWGDRGGYTF.

This clone was observed once. V gene TRBV6-2 or TRBV6-3 combines with J gene TRBJ2-2, with D hard to call. Trimming took 2 bases from V and 8 from J, leaving 3 bases between them. The germline V gene has CDR1 MNHEY and CDR2 SVGEGT. This CDR3 has 11 amino acids. CDR3 amino acids: CASSYPGELFF. CDR3 bases: TGTGCCAGCAGTTACCCGGGGGAGCTGTTTTTT.

This chain uses TRBV18 with TRBJ1-6; possible D gene TRBD1, 6 bases. The CDR3 is 15 residues long. The germline V and J ends were trimmed by 6 bases and 4 bases, with 13 bases remaining between them. The germline CDR1 and CDR2 sequences are KGHSH and LQKENI. CDR3 sequence: CASSPGRGYNSPLHF. The CDR3, as DNA: TGTGCCAGCTCCCCTGGCAGGGGATATAATTCACCCCTCCACTTT.

The chain is built from TRBV11-1 and TRBJ1-5; D possibly corresponds to TRBD1 (5 bases). V was shortened by 3 bases and J by 8 bases, with 14 bases between the two germline ends. The germline CDR1 and CDR2 sequences are SGHAT and FQDESV (reference sequence). CDR3 length: 14 residues. The CDR3 DNA reads TGTGCCAGCAGCTTGTCAATAGGGGATAAGCCCCAGCATTTT. Its protein is CASSLSIGDKPQHF.

The chain combines TRBV15 with TRBJ2-1, with D possibly matching TRBD1 (6 bases). Germline CDR1 and CDR2: LNHNV and YYDKDF (reference sequence). The CDR3 runs to 15 residues. Trimming left V 0 bases short and J 8 bases short, with 14 bases between. CDR3 amino acids: CATSRDRGLFDEQFF. CDR3 sequence (DNA): TGTGCCACCAGCAGAGACAGGGGCCTTTTTGATGAGCAGTTCTTC.

The chain has TRBV18 and TRBJ2-3; 10 bases line up with TRBD1. Germline values: CDR1 KGHSH, CDR2 LQKENI. The CDR3 runs to 16 residues. The V and J ends lost 8 bases and 7 bases, in that order; junction bases with no gene match: 15. The CDR3 sequence is CASALNGDRGWNTQYF. The CDR3 DNA sequence: TGTGCCAGCGCACTAAACGGGGACAGGGGATGGAATACGCAGTATTTT.

The chain couples TRBV29-1 to TRBJ2-3; TRBD2 matches 10 bases. The V and J ends lost 4 bases and 0 bases, in that order; junction bases with no gene match: 4. This CDR3 has 15 residues. The germline gives CDR1 SQVTM, CDR2 ANQGSEA. The CDR3: CSVVLAGPSTDTQYF. The CDR3 region has the DNA TGCAGCGTTGTACTAGCGGGACCTAGCACAGATACGCAGTATTTT.

The rearrangement uses TRBV5-6 and TRBJ2-2, with D possibly TRBD2 on 5 matching bases. Germline lookup yields CDR1 SGHDT and CDR2 YYEEEE. The CDR3 extends over 16 amino acids. Trimming cost V 4 bases and J 4 bases, with 17 bases left between them. The CDR3 bases are TGTGCCAGCAGCCCGCAGCTAGCTGAGCTCACCGGGGAGCTGTTTTTT. Its translation: CASSPQLAELTGELFF.

This chain joins TRBV19 and TRBJ2-3; a possible D gene is TRBD2 (5 bases). Between the trimmed V and J ends, which lost 4 bases and 1 base, there was a span of 6 bases. Germline V CDR1 and CDR2: LNHDA, SQIVND (reference sequence). The CDR3 sequence is 13 residues long. The CDR3 is CASSRRGTDTQYF. The CDR3 DNA is TGTGCCAGTAGTAGGCGGGGCACAGATACGCAGTATTTT.

The chain links TRBV2 to TRBJ2-3; 7 bases match TRBD1. Germline CDR1 reads SNHLY; CDR2 reads FYNNEI. The CDR3 loop spans 14 amino acids. V lost 7 bases, J lost 4 bases, and 8 bases stayed unmatched. Here the CDR3 DNA reads TGTGCCAGCATACGTTTAGGGGGCGCAGATACGCAGTATTTT. This translates into CASIRLGGADTQYF.

This chain joins TRBV2 and TRBJ1-1; 9 bases align to TRBD1. The germline V gene has CDR1 SNHLY and CDR2 FYNNEI. V was clipped by 7 bases and J by 6 bases; unmatched bases: 9. The CDR3 spans 14 residues. The CDR3 DNA follows: TGTGCCAGCATGGACCGGGACAGGGTGGCTGAAGCTTTCTTT. The encoded protein is CASMDRDRVAEAFF.

This rearrangement joins TRBV30 to TRBJ1-5; 12 bases line up with TRBD1. The CDR3 spans 15 residues. The J segment lost 6 bases and the V segment lost 1 base, leaving 4 bases of the junction unmatched. From germline, CDR1 is GTSNPN and CDR2 SVGIG (reference sequence). The CDR3 sequence is CAWSAGTGGGQPQHF. The CDR3 coding sequence is TGTGCCTGGAGTGCCGGGACAGGGGGCGGTCAGCCCCAGCATTTT.

The rearrangement uses TRBV2 and TRBJ2-1, with 13 bases aligning to TRBD2. CDR3 length: 14 residues. CDR1 SNHLY and CDR2 FYNNEI come from the germline V gene. The V and J ends lost 6 bases and 5 bases, in that order; junction bases with no gene match: 1. CDR3 protein: CASRGTSGNNEQFF. The CDR3, as DNA: TGTGCCAGCAGAGGGACTAGCGGGAACAATGAGCAGTTCTTC.